This T cell receptor beta chain was documented in a study of blood T cell repertoires in COVID-19. Turning to the study itself: The United States, Italy and Spain supplied acute and convalescent COVID-19 samples. The analysed material was cDNA or gDNA that came from T cells, B-cell-depleted T cells, or PBMCs.

In the original processing: Amplified reference gene primers provided the basis for estimating nucleated cell counts. The protocol was immunoSEQ multiplex PCR, while the TCRdb copy is restricted to in-frame clones and leaves out a portion. That table is the source of V, J and clone size, and D and trimming were worked out from the DNA. Among under 200,000 clones listed, roughly 85% were seen once. V lost 4 bases and J lost 5; bases outside the gene matches: 9. CDR1 and CDR2 from the germline V gene are LNHDA and SQIVND (reference sequence). The CDR3 extends over 15 amino acids. The sequenced sample consisted of peripheral blood. The chain employs TRBV19 and TRBJ2-5; 8 nucleotides agree with TRBD1. The receptor was derived from a man aged 60-69 years with active or convalescent COVID-19. CDR3 protein: CASSNGQGNSETQYF. The CDR3 DNA is TGTGCCAGTAGTAACGGACAGGGTAATTCCGAGACCCAGTACTTC.